A selection of T cell receptor beta chains follows, all from one sample in a study of spatial heterogeneity in lung cancer. Each CDR3 protein gets one entry after TCRdb re-called the 5' RACE reads with MiXCR. The sample contains some 21,000 distinct CDR3 sequences, about 3.5% of which appear only once. Sequences were derived from PBMCs, sampled at surgery. The source is a female donor with early-stage non-small cell lung cancer. Both conserved end residues are part of each CDR3. A D gene is named only where the DNA matches it firmly. Size values are once, few and many counts, or a class for expanded clones, and some rows have none.

-,TRBD2,TRBV27,14,TRBJ2-7,TGTGCCAGCAGTTACGGGACTAGCGGCTACGAGCAGTACTTC,CASSYGTSGYEQYF
many,TRBD1,TRBV28,16,TRBJ2-6,TGTGCCAGCAGCGGGACAGGCCCCTCTGGGGCCAACGTCCTGACTTTC,CASSGTGPSGANVLTF
many,-,TRBV6-2/TRBV6-3,11,TRBJ2-1,TGTGCCAGCACGTGGGGGAATGAGCAGTTCTTC,CASTWGNEQFF
many,-,TRBV6-1,13,TRBJ2-7,TGTGCCAGCGATACAACAGGGCATGCCGAGCAGTACTTC,CASDTTGHAEQYF
-,-,TRBV7-2,15,TRBJ2-7,TGTGCCAGCACCCCTGACGCGGGACGATCCTACGAGCAGTACTTC,CASTPDAGRSYEQYF
many,TRBD1,TRBV6-6,14,TRBJ1-4,TGTGCCAGCAGTCTTCAGGGGGAAGGTGAAAAACTGTTTTTT,CASSLQGEGEKLFF
many,TRBD2,TRBV2,17,TRBJ2-1,TGTGCCAGGGTTACGATAGGGACTAGCAGGTCCTACAATGAGCAGTTCTTC,CARVTIGTSRSYNEQFF
few,-,TRBV30,15,TRBJ2-2,TGTGCCTGGAGTGTATCCAGGGTGAACACCGGGGAGCTGTTTTTT,CAWSVSRVNTGELFF
many,-,TRBV28,12,TRBJ2-7,TGTGCCAGCAGTTCCATTTCCTACGAGCAGTACTTC,CASSSISYEQYF
many,TRBD1,TRBV7-8,17,TRBJ1-5,TGTGCCAGCAGCTCTCCCCCGGGACAGAGGTTGGATCAGCCCCAGCATTTT,CASSSPPGQRLDQPQHF
many,-,TRBV7-9,12,TRBJ1-1,TGTGCCAGCAGAGTGGACCTTGCTGAAGCTTTCTTT,CASRVDLAEAFF
few,TRBD2,TRBV20-1,19,TRBJ2-1,TGCAGTGCTAGAGAGGGAGGTGGTGGACTAGCGGGGGCCTACAATGAGCAGTTCTTC,CSAREGGGGLAGAYNEQFF
many,-,TRBV4-1,15,TRBJ2-5,TGCGCCAGCAGCCAAGACATTAGTGGTAGGGGGACCCAGTACTTC,CASSQDISGRGTQYF
medium-sized,-,TRBV10-3,13,TRBJ2-5,TGTGCCATCACGAACGGACTACAAGAGACCCAGTACTTC,CAITNGLQETQYF
many,-,TRBV18,13,TRBJ1-5,TGTGCCAGCTCCCAGGGAGGGGATCAGCCCCAGCATTTT,CASSQGGDQPQHF
-,TRBD1,TRBV12-5,19,TRBJ1-2,TGTGCTAGTGGTTTGGACCTACAACTTTACAGGGGGCATCACTATGGCTACACCTTC,CASGLDLQLYRGHHYGYTF
many,TRBD2,TRBV5-6,17,TRBJ2-3,TGTGCCAGCAGCGCAACCGGGACTAGCGGGAGCACAGATACGCAGTATTTT,CASSATGTSGSTDTQYF
medium-sized,-,TRBV28,15,TRBJ1-4,TGTGCCAGCAGTTTATTGCACCACGGAGGTGAAAAACTGTTTTTT,CASSLLHHGGEKLFF
many,TRBD1,TRBV7-6,15,TRBJ2-2,TGTGCCAGCAGCTCCGGACAGGGAGACACCGGGGAGCTGTTTTTT,CASSSGQGDTGELFF
many,-,TRBV10-3,16,TRBJ2-4,TGTGCCATCAGTGCCTCGTCAGGGGCTCCGAGAAACATTCAGTACTTC,CAISASSGAPRNIQYF
many,TRBD2,TRBV28,16,TRBJ2-2,TGTGCCAGCAGACGTGAACTAGCGGGAAGGGCCGGGGAGCTGTTTTTT,CASRRELAGRAGELFF
medium-sized,-,TRBV7-9,12,TRBJ1-4,TGTGCCAGCTTCGGACGGGAGGAAAAACTGTTTTTT,CASFGREEKLFF
many,TRBD1,TRBV5-1,15,TRBJ1-1,TGCGCCAGCAGCCCGCTTAGACAGGGGAACACTGAAGCTTTCTTT,CASSPLRQGNTEAFF
many,-,TRBV27,13,TRBJ2-3,TGTGCCAGCAGTGGCAGGGGAACAGATACGCAGTATTTT,CASSGRGTDTQYF
-,TRBD2,TRBV12-3/TRBV12-4,16,TRBJ2-5,TGTGCCAGCAGTTTAGGGGGACTAGCGGGATTTGAGACCCAGTACTTC,CASSLGGLAGFETQYF
many,TRBD1,TRBV5-5,15,TRBJ1-2,TGTGCCAGCAGCTTTCAGGGGGCGCGGGACTATGGCTACACCTTC,CASSFQGARDYGYTF
-,-,TRBV5-4,14,TRBJ2-3,TGTGCCAGCAGCTTGCCCCCTCGCACAGATACGCAGTATTTT,CASSLPPRTDTQYF
many,TRBD1,TRBV6-4,14,TRBJ2-3,TGTGCCAGCAGAGCGGACAGGGCAACAGATACGCAGTATTTT,CASRADRATDTQYF
medium-sized,TRBD2,TRBV3-1,15,TRBJ2-7,TGTGCCAGCAGCCGGACTAGCGGGAGGCGGGACGAGCAGTACTTC,CASSRTSGRRDEQYF
many,TRBD2,TRBV11-2,17,TRBJ2-5,TGTGCCAGCAGCTTAGTGCCAGCGGGAGGTCCGAAAGAGACCCAGTACTTC,CASSLVPAGGPKETQYF
many,TRBD2,TRBV30,14,TRBJ2-1,TGTGCCGGAAGGACTAGCGGGAGGGCCAATGAGCAGTTCTTC,CAGRTSGRANEQFF
few,-,TRBV24-1,16,TRBJ2-6,TGTGCCACCAGTGATTTTTCGGGGGCTGGGGCCAACGTCCTGACTTTC,CATSDFSGAGANVLTF
many,TRBD1,TRBV7-9,17,TRBJ2-5,TGTGCCAGCAACAATCCCCGACAGGGGGGCGGATTAGAGACCCAGTACTTC,CASNNPRQGGGLETQYF
many,-,TRBV20-1,13,TRBJ1-5,TGCAGTGCTATACAGGGTTGGGATCAGCCCCAGCATTTT,CSAIQGWDQPQHF
medium-sized,-,TRBV7-3,13,TRBJ1-1,TGTGCCAGCAGCTTAACCGGGGACACTGAAGCTTTCTTT,CASSLTGDTEAFF
many,-,TRBV29-1,15,TRBJ2-1,TGCAGCGTTGAATGGCAGTTGAGCTCCTACAATGAGCAGTTCTTC,CSVEWQLSSYNEQFF
many,-,TRBV4-1,16,TRBJ2-4,TGCGCCAGCAGCCAAGATATTGACCATTATAACCCCCTCGAGGGTTTC,CASSQDIDHYNPLEGF